This entry lists 16 T cell receptor beta chains sequenced from one sample in a study of graft-versus-host responses after intestinal transplantation. Assay used: immunoSEQ multiplex PCR; TCRdb lists only in-frame clones, some missing. The table lists around 50,000 clones, around 89% of them singletons, with under 0.65% in the top ten. Their specific antigens are unknown. Sequenced here: unstimulated CD4+ T cells sorted from spleen or lymph node cells, sampled before transplant. The receptor set was obtained from a human donor who was the organ donor for an intestinal transplant.

The chain couples TRBV7-6 to TRBJ2-2; no clear D. The CDR3 totals 14 residues. The ends were cut back, 8 bases at V and 2 bases at J, with 12 bases in the middle. Germline V gives CDR1 SGHVS, CDR2 FNYEAQ. The CDR3 loop is CASVRQSNTGELFF. CDR3 bases: TGTGCCAGCGTCCGTCAGTCCAACACCGGGGAGCTGTTTTTT.

CDR3 protein: CASSPNYSGRAADTQYF. CDR3 DNA: TGTGCCAGCAGCCCTAACTATAGCGGGAGGGCCGCAGATACGCAGTATTTT. The J gene is TRBJ2-3, the V gene TRBV11-2, with 11 bases lining up with TRBD2. The CDR3 totals 17 residues. Germline lookup yields CDR1 SGHAT and CDR2 FQNNGV. Trimming removed 5 bases from V and 4 bases from J; junction bases left unmatched: 11.

The V and J genes are TRBV5-8 and TRBJ1-5; 9 bases are a match to TRBD1. V was clipped by 4 bases and J by 3 bases; unmatched bases: 11. The CDR3 is 17 residues long. The germline V gene encodes CDR1 SGHTS and CDR2 YDEGEE. CDR3 sequence (DNA): TGTGCCAGCAGCGAGGACAGGGGAGACCTATTCAATCAGCCCCAGCATTTT. It codes for CASSEDRGDLFNQPQHF.

This clone was seen more than once but under ten times. V gene TRBV28 combines with J gene TRBJ2-7, with a possible D match to TRBD2 (7 bases). Trimming pared 7 bases from V and 3 bases from J, leaving 16 bases between. This CDR3 has 14 residues. Germline CDR1 is MDHEN and CDR2 is SYDVKM. CDR3 bases: TGTGCCAGCACCCGGGGGGCGGGTCACTACGAGCAGTACTTC. It encodes CASTRGAGHYEQYF. The full variable domain, with the rest looked up from reference TRBV28 and TRBJ2-7, is DVKVTQSSRYLVKRTGEKVFLECVQDMDHENMFWYRQDPGLGLRLIYFSYDVKMKEKGDIPEGYSVSREKKERFSLILESASTNQTSMYLCASTRGAGHYEQYFGPGTRLTVT.

The CDR3 spells CASLGQYYEQYF. CDR3 coding DNA: TGTGCCAGCCTTGGACAGTATTACGAGCAGTACTTC. The rearrangement joins TRBV28 to TRBJ2-7, with D possibly matching TRBD1 (6 bases). This CDR3 contains 12 residues. Per the germline V gene, CDR1 is MDHEN and CDR2 is SYDVKM. V lost 8 bases to trimming and J lost 4 bases, with 12 bases between them.

The genes are TRBV7-9 and TRBJ2-5; D is possibly TRBD1 (6 bases). This CDR3 spans 19 amino acids. CDR1 and CDR2 (germline): SEHNR, FQNEAQ (reference sequence). V was cut by 4 bases and J by 2 bases, with 26 bases left in between. CDR3: CASSYGKLGTPRPQETQYF. CDR3 in DNA: TGTGCCAGCAGCTACGGCAAGCTAGGGACACCTCGCCCTCAAGAGACCCAGTACTTC.

This chain connects TRBV18 to TRBJ1-1, with D unclear. V gave up 8 bases and J gave up 5 bases, with 15 bases separating them. Germline lookup yields CDR1 KGHSH and CDR2 LQKENI. The CDR3 length is 13 residues. CDR3 DNA sequence: TGTGCCAGCCAAGAAGGGAGAGCAACTGAAGCTTTCTTT. Protein product: CASQEGRATEAFF.

The chain has TRBV18 and TRBJ2-3; D gene unclear. With 3 bases removed from V and 2 bases from J, the gap between germline ends came to 6 bases. Germline V CDR1 and CDR2: KGHSH, LQKENI. This CDR3 comprises 13 residues. The CDR3 DNA reads TGTGCCAGCTCACCCTCCTTCACAGATACGCAGTATTTT. Translation gives CASSPSFTDTQYF.

The gene calls are TRBV5-4 and TRBJ2-5; 9 bases are shared with TRBD2. The germline V gene encodes CDR1 SGHNT and CDR2 YYREEE (reference sequence). CDR3 length: 15 amino acids. The V and J ends lost 4 bases and 5 bases, in that order; junction bases with no gene match: 9. CDR3 DNA sequence: TGTGCCAGCAGCATAGAAGCGGGAGGTGCGGAGACCCAGTACTTC. Residues: CASSIEAGGAETQYF.

The CDR3 here is CASSPSQGVRGNTIYF. The CDR3 nucleotides are TGTGCCAGCTCACCATCTCAGGGGGTACGTGGAAACACCATATATTTT. This chain connects TRBV18 to TRBJ1-3; 7 bases are a match to TRBD1. The V gene's germline CDR1 is KGHSH and CDR2 LQKENI. This CDR3 has 16 amino acids. After removal of 2 bases from V and 3 bases from J, the junction contained 7 bases not matched to a gene.

The J gene is TRBJ1-4, the V gene TRBV30; 7 nucleotides line up with TRBD1. Per germline, CDR1 GTSNPN and CDR2 SVGIG (reference sequence). With V trimmed by 8 bases and J by 5 bases, 8 bases remained unmatched. The CDR3 is 13 amino acids. This CDR3 is CAGQGDHNEKLFF. The CDR3, as DNA: TGTGCCGGTCAGGGGGACCACAATGAAAAACTGTTTTTT.

The chain has TRBV2 and TRBJ2-2; 9 bases agree with TRBD2. With 7 bases clipped from V and 2 bases from J, the junction kept 5 bases outside the gene matches. Germline CDR1 SNHLY, CDR2 FYNNEI. CDR3 length: 15 amino acids. The CDR3 region is CASTPGLANTGELFF. The CDR3 DNA reads TGTGCCAGCACCCCGGGACTAGCCAACACCGGGGAGCTGTTTTTT.

The chain links TRBV7-8 to TRBJ2-3; TRBD2 aligns across 13 bases. The germline V gene encodes CDR1 SGHVS and CDR2 FQNEAQ. V lost 1 base, J lost 4 bases, and 8 bases stayed unmatched. The CDR3 has 18 residues. The CDR3: CASSLELAGGVYADTQYF. The CDR3 DNA reads TGTGCCAGCAGCTTAGAACTAGCGGGAGGGGTATACGCAGATACGCAGTATTTT.

The chain joins TRBV7-2 to TRBJ1-5; D ambiguous. CDR1 and CDR2 from the germline V gene are SGHTA and FQGNSA. The CDR3 length is 14 residues. V lost 5 bases, J lost 8 bases, and 16 bases lay in between. The CDR3 loop is CASSPRTGIEPQHF. CDR3 nucleotide sequence: TGTGCCAGCAGCCCTCGGACGGGAATAGAGCCCCAGCATTTT.

This clone was counted only a few times. The gene calls are TRBV5-1 and TRBJ2-3; weak D call: TRBD1 (8 bases). The CDR3 loop spans 14 amino acids. Between the trimmed V and J ends, which lost 9 bases and 1 base, there was a span of 15 bases. Germline V CDR1 and CDR2: SGHRS, YFSETQ. CDR3 sequence: CATRGGQGTDTQYF. In DNA form, the CDR3 reads TGCGCCACCAGGGGGGGACAGGGCACAGATACGCAGTATTTT.

The J gene is TRBJ1-3, the V gene TRBV6-5; no definite D call. Germline CDR1 MNHEY, CDR2 SVGAGI. The CDR3 is 14 amino acids. Trimming pared 6 bases from V and 4 bases from J, leaving 13 bases between. CDR3 nucleotides: TGTGCCAGCAGCGCCCTGTTGGCAGGAAACACCATATATTTT. Amino acid sequence: CASSALLAGNTIYF.